The 4 T cell receptor beta chains below were found in one sample sequenced in a study of breast tumors, draining lymph nodes, adjacent tissues. Breast cancer patients provided tissue from their axillary draining lymph nodes. MiXCR was run by TCRdb on the multiplex PCR reads, yielding one entry per CDR3 protein. The table lists about 140,000 distinct CDR3 sequences, 20% to 25% of them singletons. Sequenced material: axillary lymph node tissue. These receptors were obtained from a female donor with breast cancer. Some clones in this sample may be carry-over from other donors' samples.

This clonotype was found many times. This sequence joins TRBV20-1 and TRBJ2-1; 7 bases agree with TRBD2. The CDR3 length is 15 residues. V lost 3 bases to trimming and J lost 5 bases; unmatched junction nucleotides: 10. Looked up from germline, CDR1 is DFQATT and CDR2 is SNEGSKA (reference sequence). The CDR3 sequence: CSASGVAGRDNEQFF. CDR3 DNA: TGCAGTGCTAGTGGAGTAGCGGGTAGGGACAATGAGCAGTTCTTC.

At least ten counts were recorded for this clonotype. The CDR3 DNA follows: TGTGCCAGCAGCTTATGGTCCAGCGGGTTCCAAGAGACCCAGTACTTC. Translated, it gives CASSLWSSGFQETQYF. The chain joins TRBV7-2 to TRBJ2-5; a weak D match, TRBD2 (6 bases). V was clipped by 2 bases and J by 1 base, with 14 bases between them. The CDR3 is 16 residues long. Looked up from germline, CDR1 is SGHTA and CDR2 is FQGNSA.

Details on this clonotype: A much larger clone sits a single nucleotide away, making a read error possible. The rearrangement uses TRBV5-6 and TRBJ1-2; possible D gene TRBD1, 5 bases. This CDR3 spans 13 amino acids. The germline gives CDR1 SGHDT, CDR2 YYEEEE. CDR3 amino acids: CACSPGRTYGYTF. The DNA of the CDR3 is TGTGCCTGCAGCCCGGGACGGACCTATGGCTACACCTTC.

This clonotype was counted many times. This chain uses TRBV5-1 with TRBJ2-5, with D perhaps TRBD1 (6 bases). V lost 2 bases and J lost 5, with 10 bases in between. CDR1 SGHRS and CDR2 YFSETQ come from the germline V gene. This CDR3 is built from 13 residues. CDR3 residues: CASSFGRGETQYF. For the CDR3, the DNA is TGCGCCAGCAGCTTTGGCAGGGGTGAGACCCAGTACTTC.